A selection of T cell receptor beta chains follows, all from one sample in a study of patients and donors after allogeneic stem cell transplantation. TCRdb ran MiXCR on the RT-PCR reads and lists one entry per CDR3 protein. The sample carries 400,000 to 450,000 distinct CDR3 sequences, 16% recorded once. Sample: blood, either unsorted or a sorted T cell fraction (not recorded which). Receptors were obtained from a human donor who was either an allogeneic HSCT recipient or a stem cell or donor lymphocyte infusion donor (not recorded which). It is not recorded whose cells these are; they may come from a transplant donor. CDR3s include the opening cysteine and the closing phenylalanine or tryptophan. Each record gives: CDR3 protein, CDR3 DNA, V gene, D gene, J gene, clone size. A D gene is named only where the DNA matches it firmly. Rows may omit the clone size; those that give it use once, few, many or a size class.

CVSSQETAGQNYGYTF,TGTGTCAGCAGCCAAGAAACGGCAGGCCAAAACTATGGCTACACCTTC,TRBV3-1,.,TRBJ1-2,.
CASSLDGQGNQPQHF,TGTGCCAGCAGTCTTGATGGACAGGGCAATCAGCCCCAGCATTTT,TRBV25-1,TRBD1,TRBJ1-5,.
CASSVPGLNEKLFF,TGTGCCAGCAGCGTTCCGGGCCTTAATGAAAAACTGTTTTTT,TRBV9,.,TRBJ1-4,few
CSARGVSQDEQFF,TGCAGTGCTAGAGGGGTTAGTCAGGATGAGCAGTTCTTC,TRBV20-1,.,TRBJ2-1,few
CASKEGHWISPLHF,TGTGCCTCCAAGGAGGGACACTGGATTTCACCCCTCCACTTT,TRBV30,.,TRBJ1-6,few
CASVSGGAHYNEQFF,TGTGCCAGTGTTAGCGGGGGGGCTCACTACAATGAGCAGTTCTTC,TRBV7-2,TRBD2,TRBJ2-1,many
CASSARLAGGYNEQFF,TGTGCCAGCAGCGCCCGACTAGCGGGAGGCTACAATGAGCAGTTCTTC,TRBV7-9,TRBD2,TRBJ2-1,few
CAISDPPSGKHNEQFF,TGTGCCATCAGTGACCCCCCTAGCGGGAAACACAATGAGCAGTTCTTC,TRBV10-3,TRBD2,TRBJ2-1,.
CSASTSGRIVGETQYF,TGCAGTGCTAGTACTAGCGGGAGGATCGTGGGTGAGACCCAGTACTTC,TRBV20-1,TRBD2,TRBJ2-5,.
CASSEFSGQGTSGYTF,TGTGCCAGCAGTGAATTTTCGGGACAGGGAACATCTGGCTACACCTTC,TRBV2,TRBD1,TRBJ1-2,.
CASKGAGGAEETQYF,TGTGCCAGCAAGGGGGCCGGGGGGGCTGAAGAGACCCAGTACTTC,TRBV21-1,.,TRBJ2-5,few
CASIRPRGVAGADTQYF,TGTGCCAGCATTCGACCACGAGGCGTAGCGGGAGCAGATACGCAGTATTTT,TRBV6-1,TRBD2,TRBJ2-3,few
CSADGDNERQFF,TGCAGTGCTGACGGGGATAATGAGCGGCAGTTCTTC,TRBV20-1,.,TRBJ2-1,.
CASSSDRAYILYF,TGCGCCAGCAGCTCGGACAGGGCTTATATCCTATATTTT,TRBV5-1,TRBD1,TRBJ1-3,few
CASIDGRIATNEKLFF,TGTGCCAGCATTGACGGACGGATTGCAACTAATGAAAAACTGTTTTTT,TRBV12-3/TRBV12-4,.,TRBJ1-4,.
CASVQGANYGYTF,TGTGCCAGCGTCCAGGGGGCGAACTATGGCTACACCTTC,TRBV12-3/TRBV12-4,TRBD1,TRBJ1-2,.
CASSLNIGGYTEAFF,TGTGCCAGCAGCTTAAATATCGGGGGTTACACTGAAGCTTTCTTT,TRBV7-3,.,TRBJ1-1,.
CASSLVAPGLAVYNEQFF,TGTGCCAGCAGTTTAGTTGCCCCCGGGCTAGCGGTATACAATGAGCAGTTCTTC,TRBV27,TRBD2,TRBJ2-1,few
CSARTAPTTIYF,TGCAGTGCTAGAACGGCTCCTACCACCATATATTTT,TRBV20-1,.,TRBJ1-3,many
CASSLGLFNTEAFF,TGTGCCAGCAGCCTGGGACTGTTCAACACTGAAGCTTTCTTT,TRBV3-1,.,TRBJ1-1,many
CASSLLQDLNEQFF,TGCGCCAGCAGCTTACTACAGGACCTGAATGAGCAGTTCTTC,TRBV5-1,.,TRBJ2-1,many
CSVAPGEAFF,TGCAGCGTTGCTCCGGGGGAAGCTTTCTTT,TRBV29-1,.,TRBJ1-1,few
CASSTGTWSSYEQYF,TGTGCCAGCAGTACTGGGACGTGGAGCTCCTACGAGCAGTACTTC,TRBV3-1,.,TRBJ2-7,.
CASSPPERTGELFF,TGTGCCAGCAGTCCCCCCGAAAGGACCGGGGAGCTGTTTTTT,TRBV2,.,TRBJ2-2,.
CSARAYTGLKAEAFF,TGCAGTGCTAGAGCTTATACAGGGTTAAAGGCTGAAGCTTTCTTT,TRBV20-1,.,TRBJ1-1,few
CASDRQGEVQPQHF,TGTGCCAGCGACCGACAGGGGGAAGTTCAGCCCCAGCATTTT,TRBV10-3,TRBD1,TRBJ1-5,many
CSAREDSLFNQPQHF,TGCAGTGCTAGAGAAGACAGCCTTTTTAATCAGCCCCAGCATTTT,TRBV20-1,.,TRBJ1-5,.
CASSVRRDSLGADTQYF,TGTGCCAGCAGCGTCCGCCGGGACTCCCTTGGGGCAGATACGCAGTATTTT,TRBV7-9,.,TRBJ2-3,few
CAWSVKGREQFF,TGTGCCTGGAGTGTAAAGGGACGAGAGCAGTTCTTC,TRBV30,.,TRBJ2-1,.
CASSAGQGRTEAFF,TGCGCCAGCAGCGCCGGACAGGGCCGCACTGAAGCTTTCTTT,TRBV5-1,TRBD1,TRBJ1-1,many
CASSQPGNQETQYF,TGTGCCAGCAGCCAACCGGGAAATCAAGAGACCCAGTACTTC,TRBV14,.,TRBJ2-5,few
CAWNYGYTF,TGTGCCTGGAACTATGGCTACACCTTC,TRBV30,.,TRBJ1-2,.
CASTPRTGVNSPLHF,TGTGCCAGCACCCCCAGAACGGGGGTCAATTCACCCCTCCACTTT,TRBV11-2,.,TRBJ1-6,many
CASSPPDGLGHEQYF,TGTGCCAGCTCACCACCGGACGGACTAGGCCACGAGCAGTACTTC,TRBV18,TRBD2,TRBJ2-7,few
CASSQEVRGVDGYTF,TGTGCCAGCAGCCAAGAAGTACGGGGCGTAGATGGCTACACCTTC,TRBV14,.,TRBJ1-2,.
CASSTSPSRKQFF,TGTGCCAGCAGTACCTCCCCGAGTCGGAAGCAGTTCTTC,TRBV28,.,TRBJ2-1,many
CASSNTGQAAYGYTF,TGCGCCAGCAGCAATACTGGACAGGCGGCCTATGGCTACACCTTC,TRBV4-1,TRBD1,TRBJ1-2,few
CASSSFWGELHTGELFF,TGTGCCAGCAGTTCTTTTTGGGGGGAGCTACACACCGGGGAGCTGTTTTTT,TRBV12-3/TRBV12-4,.,TRBJ2-2,.
CASSPTGAPFNEKLFF,TGTGCCAGCAGCCCTACAGGGGCCCCATTCAATGAAAAACTGTTTTTT,TRBV7-8,TRBD1,TRBJ1-4,few
CSVEEVRFEAFF,TGCAGCGTTGAAGAGGTTAGATTTGAAGCTTTCTTT,TRBV29-1,.,TRBJ1-1,few
CASGLRLNTEAFF,TGTGCTAGTGGTTTGCGCTTGAACACTGAAGCTTTCTTT,TRBV12-5,.,TRBJ1-1,.
CASNPTGRRSGELFF,TGTGCCAGTAACCCGACAGGGAGGCGGTCCGGGGAGCTGTTTTTT,TRBV19,.,TRBJ2-2,.
CSARPTRPNTGELFF,TGCAGTGCTAGGCCCACGAGGCCGAACACCGGGGAGCTGTTTTTT,TRBV20-1,.,TRBJ2-2,.
CSVALGQGISGYTF,TGCAGCGTTGCTCTGGGACAGGGAATAAGCGGCTACACCTTC,TRBV29-1,TRBD1,TRBJ1-2,many
CASSLVPGAFSYNEQFF,TGTGCCAGCAGCTTAGTTCCGGGGGCCTTTAGCTACAATGAGCAGTTCTTC,TRBV7-9,.,TRBJ2-1,.
CAISEMGPGELFF,TGTGCCATCAGTGAAATGGGCCCCGGGGAGCTGTTTTTT,TRBV10-3,.,TRBJ2-2,few
CSARSPGGVSYEQYF,TGCAGTGCTAGATCCCCCGGGGGGGTCTCCTACGAGCAGTACTTC,TRBV20-1,TRBD2,TRBJ2-7,many
CASSQDQGAGTGELFF,TGCGCCAGCAGCCAAGATCAGGGGGCGGGAACTGGGGAGCTGTTTTTT,TRBV4-1,TRBD1,TRBJ2-2,few
CASSARQGQDTQYF,TGTGCCAGCAGCGCCCGACAGGGACAAGATACGCAGTATTTT,TRBV3-1,TRBD1,TRBJ2-3,.
CASSLEGTTSYGYTF,TGTGCCAGCAGCTTAGAAGGGACAACTTCCTATGGCTACACCTTC,TRBV7-2,.,TRBJ1-2,few
CASRRAQRTDTQYF,TGTGCCAGCAGGAGAGCCCAGCGCACAGATACGCAGTATTTT,TRBV2,.,TRBJ2-3,few
CASSHGGKGDIQYF,TGTGCCAGCAGCCACGGCGGGAAAGGGGACATTCAGTACTTC,TRBV3-1,.,TRBJ2-4,few
CASSSGQSFPLYNEQFF,TGTGCCAGCAGCTCCGGACAGTCCTTTCCCTTATACAATGAGCAGTTCTTC,TRBV7-9,.,TRBJ2-1,.
CASSLGSDEQFF,TGTGCCAGCAGTTTAGGTTCCGATGAGCAGTTCTTC,TRBV12-3/TRBV12-4,.,TRBJ2-1,.
CASTPTSGRYNEQFF,TGCGCCAGCACCCCTACTAGCGGGAGATACAATGAGCAGTTCTTC,TRBV5-1,TRBD2,TRBJ2-1,few
CASSQEWGLAAHNEQFF,TGTGCCAGCAGCCAAGAGTGGGGACTAGCGGCACACAATGAGCAGTTCTTC,TRBV14,TRBD2,TRBJ2-1,few
CASSVAAGANEQFF,TGTGCCAGCAGCGTAGCAGCGGGGGCGAATGAGCAGTTCTTC,TRBV9,TRBD2,TRBJ2-1,.
CSATPQTNTEAFF,TGCAGTGCTACACCTCAAACAAACACTGAAGCTTTCTTT,TRBV20-1,.,TRBJ1-1,few
CASSSQLRNIQYF,TGTGCCAGCAGCTCTCAACTACGGAACATTCAGTACTTC,TRBV5-6,.,TRBJ2-4,many